The source of this T cell receptor (beta chain) is a study of blood T cell repertoires in COVID-19. Study in general: Specimens from acute and convalescent COVID-19 originated in the United States, Italy and Spain.

Only in-frame clones appear in the TCRdb table, and some are missing; sequencing was by immunoSEQ multiplex PCR. The sample lists approximately 360,000 clones; 90% were seen once. Sequencing input: peripheral blood. The clonotype comes from a young man with active or convalescent COVID-19.

The CDR3: CASSLGQGDQPQHF. CDR3 nucleotides: TGTGCCAGCAGCTTGGGACAGGGGGATCAGCCCCAGCATTTT. The rearrangement uses TRBV5-4 and TRBJ1-5; the match to TRBD1 covers 9 bases. CDR1 and CDR2 (germline): SGHNT, YYREEE (reference sequence). J gave up 5 bases and V 0 bases, and 0 bases lay outside the gene matches. There are 14 residues in the CDR3.